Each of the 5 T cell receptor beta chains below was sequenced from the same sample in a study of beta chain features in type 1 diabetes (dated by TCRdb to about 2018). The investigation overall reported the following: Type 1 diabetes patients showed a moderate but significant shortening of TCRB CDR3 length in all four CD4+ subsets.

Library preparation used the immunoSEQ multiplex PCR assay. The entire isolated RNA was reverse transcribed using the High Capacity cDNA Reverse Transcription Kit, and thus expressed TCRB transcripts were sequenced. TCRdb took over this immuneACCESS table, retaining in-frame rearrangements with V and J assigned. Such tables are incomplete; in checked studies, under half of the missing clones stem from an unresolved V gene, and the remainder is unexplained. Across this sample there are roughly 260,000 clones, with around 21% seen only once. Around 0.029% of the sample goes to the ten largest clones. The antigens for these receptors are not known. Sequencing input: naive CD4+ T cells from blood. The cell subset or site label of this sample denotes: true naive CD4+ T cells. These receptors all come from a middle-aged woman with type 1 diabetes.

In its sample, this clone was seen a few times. Here the CDR3 reads CASSPTGVEETQYF. CDR3 DNA sequence: TGTGCCAGCAGCCCGACAGGGGTAGAAGAGACCCAGTACTTC. This chain joins TRBV7-8 and TRBJ2-5, with 8 nucleotides matching TRBD1. The CDR3 extends over 14 amino acids. J was trimmed by 3 bases and V by 5 bases; bases with no gene match: 5. Germline V CDR1 and CDR2: SGHVS, FQNEAQ.

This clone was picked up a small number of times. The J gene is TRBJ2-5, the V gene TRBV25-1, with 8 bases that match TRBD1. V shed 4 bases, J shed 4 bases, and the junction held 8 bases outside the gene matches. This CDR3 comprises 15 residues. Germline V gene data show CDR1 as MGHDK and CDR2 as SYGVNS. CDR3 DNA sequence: TGTGCCAGCAGTGCGATAGGACAGGGCCCAGAGACCCAGTACTTC. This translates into CASSAIGQGPETQYF.

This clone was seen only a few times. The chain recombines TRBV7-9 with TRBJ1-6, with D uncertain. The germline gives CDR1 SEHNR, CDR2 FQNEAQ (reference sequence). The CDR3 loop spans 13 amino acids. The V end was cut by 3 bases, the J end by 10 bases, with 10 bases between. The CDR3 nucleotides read TGTGCCAGCAGCTTCGGTAGCGCGTCACCCCTCCACTTT. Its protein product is CASSFGSASPLHF.

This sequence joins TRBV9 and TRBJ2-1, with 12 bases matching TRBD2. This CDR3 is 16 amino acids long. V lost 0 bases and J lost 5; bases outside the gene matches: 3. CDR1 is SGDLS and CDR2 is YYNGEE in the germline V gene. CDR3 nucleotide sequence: TGTGCCAGCAGCGTAGACCGGACTAGCGGGAACAATGAGCAGTTCTTC. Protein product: CASSVDRTSGNNEQFF.

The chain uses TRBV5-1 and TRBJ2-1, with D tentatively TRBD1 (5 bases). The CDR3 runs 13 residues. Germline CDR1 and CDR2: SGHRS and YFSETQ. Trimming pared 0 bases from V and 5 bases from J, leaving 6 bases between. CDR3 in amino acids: CASSLGQHNEQFF. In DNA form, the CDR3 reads TGCGCCAGCAGCTTGGGACAGCACAATGAGCAGTTCTTC.